This T cell receptor (beta chain) comes out of a study of blood T cells in healthy people across ages. Study conclusions and caveats: Age advanced and TCR beta diversity per million T cells fell, roughly linearly.

The second PCR ran roughly 7 to 12 cycles with a sample-barcoded 5' primer and J-beta primers. CDR3-containing paired-end reads numbering at least 2.5 million came from each sample. TCRdb called the 5' RACE reads again in MiXCR, with one record for every CDR3 protein. The sample yields 800,000 or so distinct CDR3 sequences, roughly 25% seen once. Trimming took 5 bases from V and 4 from J, leaving 15 bases between them. The CDR3 contains 14 residues. Germline V CDR1 and CDR2: SEHNR, FQNEAQ (reference sequence). Regarding this clonotype: Its cognate antigen is unknown.

A further study also used this sample, focusing on T cells of mothers and their children.

The receptor's source is a boy aged 10-17 years in good health. Sequencing was done on a sample of blood. The rearrangement joins TRBV7-9 to TRBJ2-7; a weak D match, TRBD2 (5 bases). The CDR3 sequence: CASSGEGWAYEQYF. DNA of the CDR3: TGTGCCAGCAGCGGAGAGGGCTGGGCTTACGAGCAGTACTTC.